The present TCR beta chain was sequenced within a study of blood T cell repertoires in COVID-19. Whole-study context: T cells, B-cell-depleted T cells, or PBMCs provided the cDNA or gDNA that served as material.

Only in-frame clones appear in the TCRdb table, and some are missing; sequencing was by immunoSEQ multiplex PCR. The sample yields some 42,000 clones, around 88% seen once. The CDR3 has 17 amino acids. V lost 4 bases and J lost 3; bases outside the gene matches: 12. The germline gives CDR1 SGHVT, CDR2 SQSDAQ. Sequences were obtained from peripheral blood. This rearrangement joins TRBV7-4 to TRBJ1-5; 7 bases match TRBD1. The receptor comes from a human donor in a cohort sampled during active COVID-19. As DNA, the CDR3 is TGTGCCAGCAGCTCGACAAACCGGGACAGCTTCAATCAGCCCCAGCATTTT. Amino acid sequence: CASSSTNRDSFNQPQHF.